These 12 T cell receptor beta chains were all obtained from the same sample, sequenced in a study of blood T cell repertoires in COVID-19. Using immunoSEQ multiplex PCR, the repertoire was profiled, and TCRdb retains in-frame clones only, with some absent. Here the sample spans about 11,000 clones, about three quarters being singletons. Source material: peripheral blood. These receptors came from a man in his sixties with COVID-19, enrolled during active disease.

The V call is TRBV24-1, the J call TRBJ2-3, with D possibly TRBD2 on 6 matching bases. V was trimmed by 7 bases and J by 3 bases, leaving 10 bases between them. CDR3 length: 13 residues. The V gene's germline CDR1 is KGHDR and CDR2 SFDVKD. The CDR3 DNA sequence: TGTGCCACCAGCGGGAGAATGACAGATACGCAGTATTTT. Protein sequence: CATSGRMTDTQYF.

V and J are TRBV12-5 and TRBJ1-1, with 7 bases that match TRBD1. CDR3 length equals 14 residues. V was clipped by 6 bases and J by 3 bases; unmatched bases: 7. The germline V gene encodes CDR1 LGHNT and CDR2 FRNRAP. CDR3 DNA sequence: TGTGCTAGTGGCTCGACAGGGCCGGACACTGAAGCTTTCTTT. Translated: CASGSTGPDTEAFF.

This chain links TRBV6-5 with TRBJ1-4; D not resolved. Trimming cost V 2 bases and J 0 bases, with 10 bases left between them. Germline loops: CDR1 MNHEY, CDR2 SVGAGI. This CDR3 has 16 residues. CDR3 DNA sequence: TGTGCCAGCAGTTACATGGCGGGAGCAACTAATGAAAAACTGTTTTTT. It codes for CASSYMAGATNEKLFF.

The chain recombines TRBV11-2 with TRBJ2-2; unclear D gene. This CDR3 contains 14 residues. V lost 1 base to trimming and J lost 3 bases, with 6 bases between them. CDR1 is SGHAT, CDR2 FQNNGV, per germline. CDR3 sequence reads: CASSLAGYTGELFF. For the CDR3, the DNA is TGTGCCAGCAGCTTAGCGGGTTACACCGGGGAGCTGTTTTTT.

The chain joins TRBV12-5 to TRBJ1-1; TRBD1 matches at 7 bases. V was pared by 3 bases and J by 1 base, with 2 bases of the junction left unmatched. Germline CDR1 is LGHNT and CDR2 is FRNRAP. CDR3 length equals 14 residues. The CDR3 bases are TGTGCTAGTGGTTTCGGGGACAGGAACACTGAAGCTTTCTTT. Its translation: CASGFGDRNTEAFF.

This clone has only a few counts. V usage is TRBV5-1 and J usage is TRBJ2-5; 10 positions agree with TRBD1. This CDR3 is 16 amino acids long. V was pared by 1 base and J by 4 bases, with 7 bases of the junction left unmatched. Looked up from germline, CDR1 is SGHRS and CDR2 is YFSETQ. The CDR3 sequence is CASSLQGQGLGETQYF. CDR3 bases: TGCGCCAGCAGCTTGCAGGGACAGGGGTTGGGAGAGACCCAGTACTTC.

V and J are TRBV27 and TRBJ2-7, with 7 bases fitting TRBD2. This CDR3 spans 17 amino acids. The ends lost 10 bases at V and 3 bases at J; junction bases unmatched: 21. Germline CDR1 is MNHEY and CDR2 is SMNVEV (reference sequence). The DNA for the CDR3 is TGTGCCAAGGACTGGGGGAGGGGAGGGGACTATATCTACGAGCAGTACGTC. Amino acids: CAKDWGRGGDYIYEQYV.

This clone was observed a few times. This chain joins TRBV5-5 and TRBJ1-2; perhaps TRBD1 as D (5 bases). This CDR3 is built from 15 residues. Germline V lookup: CDR1 SGHKS, CDR2 YYEKEE (reference sequence). Trimming cost V 3 bases and J 2 bases, with 14 bases left between them. CDR3 residues: CASSSLGRGNYGYTF. The CDR3 bases are TGTGCCAGCAGCTCCCTCGGGAGGGGAAACTATGGCTACACCTTC.

The chain carries TRBV5-5 and TRBJ1-2; 9 bases agree with TRBD1. The CDR3 covers 14 residues. CDR1 and CDR2 (germline): SGHKS, YYEKEE (reference sequence). V trimming: 3 bases; J trimming: 7 bases; junction bases outside the gene matches: 7. Written as DNA, the CDR3 is TGTGCCAGCAGCTCCGGGACAGGGTGGGGTGGCTACACCTTC. It yields the protein CASSSGTGWGGYTF.

This sequence joins TRBV28 and TRBJ1-5; perhaps TRBD1 as D (5 bases). This CDR3 has 13 amino acids. The germline gives CDR1 MDHEN, CDR2 SYDVKM. V was trimmed by 5 bases and J by 3 bases, leaving 8 bases between them. CDR3 in DNA: TGTGCCAGCAGTACAGGTTCCAATCAGCCCCAGCATTTT. Encoded protein: CASSTGSNQPQHF.

This clone occurred once. The genes are TRBV9 and TRBJ1-1, with 8 bases that match TRBD1. Germline V gene sequence: CDR1 SGDLS, CDR2 YYNGEE. The trim removed 0 bases at V and 5 bases at J, leaving 9 bases unmatched. The CDR3 extends over 16 amino acids. CDR3 DNA: TGTGCCAGCAGCGTAGTCGCCAGGGGGCAACGGACTGAAGCTTTCTTT. It codes for CASSVVARGQRTEAFF.

The chain couples TRBV7-2 to TRBJ2-7; TRBD2 agrees at 7 bases. The germline V gene has CDR1 SGHTA and CDR2 FQGNSA. The V segment lost 8 bases and the J segment 4 bases; nucleotides outside the gene matches: 14. The CDR3 contains 15 residues. The CDR3 reads CASSLRGLAEYEQYV. As DNA, the CDR3 is TGTGCCAGCTCCCTAAGGGGCCTAGCGGAATACGAGCAGTACGTC.